A selection of T cell receptor beta chains follows, all from one sample in a study of cytomegalovirus exposure and HLA in healthy donors. Profiled with immunoSEQ multiplex PCR; TCRdb holds only in-frame clones, not every one. The sample carries 100,000 to 150,000 clones, about 74% recorded once. The sequenced sample was PBMCs. The receptor set was obtained from a woman aged 45-65 years in good health and CMV-seropositive. CDR3s include the opening cysteine and the closing phenylalanine or tryptophan. A D gene is named only where the DNA matches it firmly. A clone size is listed for some rows: how often the clone was seen (once, few, many), or a class if it is expanded.

v_call	clone_size	cdr3_length	j_call	d_call	cdr3_nt	cdr3_aa
TRBV27	-	12	TRBJ1-5	TRBD1	TGTGCCAGTGGACAGGCATGGCAGCCCCAGCATTTT	CASGQAWQPQHF
TRBV27	-	14	TRBJ2-3	-	TGTGCCAGCAGTCACTACGCTGGGTCAGATACGCAGTATTTT	CASSHYAGSDTQYF
TRBV21-1	-	17	TRBJ1-5	-	TGTGCCAGCAGCACCCGTCCAGGGACAGGGGGCGGTCAGCCCCAGCATTTT	CASSTRPGTGGGQPQHF
TRBV5-4	-	16	TRBJ1-5	TRBD1	TGTGCCAGCAGCTTGTGGGGGACAGGTAGCAATCAGCCCCAGCATTTT	CASSLWGTGSNQPQHF
TRBV19	-	15	TRBJ1-3	TRBD1	TGTGCCAGTAGTGGACAGGGGCTCTCTGGAAACACCATATATTTT	CASSGQGLSGNTIYF
TRBV5-1	once	16	TRBJ2-5	TRBD2	TGCGCCAGCAGCTCAACCGGGACTAGCAGTGGGAAGACCCAGTACTTC	CASSSTGTSSGKTQYF
TRBV5-1	-	16	TRBJ2-5	TRBD2	TGCGCCAGCAGCTTCGGACTAGCGGGGGGCCAAGAGACCCAGTACTTC	CASSFGLAGGQETQYF
TRBV7-8	-	14	TRBJ1-1	-	TGTGCCAGCAGCTACACACAGTCGAACACTGAAGCTTTCTTT	CASSYTQSNTEAFF
TRBV12-2	-	15	TRBJ2-7	-	TGTGCAAGTCGCGCGAAAGGGACAGAGAATTACGAGCAGTACTTC	CASRAKGTENYEQYF
TRBV5-6	many	14	TRBJ1-2	-	TGTGCCAGCAGCTTGGCAGCACAGACCCATGGCTACACCTTC	CASSLAAQTHGYTF
TRBV7-2	few	14	TRBJ2-1	TRBD2	TGTGCCAGCAGCTTAGCCGGGACTAACAATGAGCAGTTCTTC	CASSLAGTNNEQFF
TRBV9	-	16	TRBJ2-7	TRBD2	TGTGCCAGCAGCTCCAAGACTAGCGGGGGGACCTACGAGCAGTACTTC	CASSSKTSGGTYEQYF
TRBV19	-	15	TRBJ1-1	-	TGTGCCAGTAAGAAAACATCCAGGGAGAACACTGAAGCTTTCTTT	CASKKTSRENTEAFF
TRBV5-4	-	16	TRBJ2-7	-	TGTGCCAGCAGCCTGGCCCCGCCAGGGGTGTCCTACGAGCAGTACTTC	CASSLAPPGVSYEQYF
TRBV6-5	once	13	TRBJ1-2	-	TGTGCCAGCAGGGAGGAGGGCAGGTATGGCTACACCTTC	CASREEGRYGYTF
TRBV6-6	-	15	TRBJ1-6	-	TGTGCCAGCAGTTACTTGGGGCAGGGTGGTTCACCCCTCCACTTT	CASSYLGQGGSPLHF
TRBV5-4	-	14	TRBJ1-1	-	TGTGCCAGCAGCATGACAGGTTTGAACACTGAAGCTTTCTTT	CASSMTGLNTEAFF
TRBV7-6	once	14	TRBJ1-5	-	TGTGCCAGCAGCTTAGGGGGCGACAATCAGCCCCAGCATTTT	CASSLGGDNQPQHF
TRBV11-2	-	15	TRBJ2-5	TRBD2	TGTGCCAGCAGCTTACCGCGGGGGGGCCGAGAGACCCAGTACTTC	CASSLPRGGRETQYF
TRBV27	-	14	TRBJ2-1	TRBD2	TGTGCCAGCAGTTCGGGGGGGCAGTACAATGAGCAGTTCTTC	CASSSGGQYNEQFF
TRBV7-6	-	17	TRBJ2-1	-	TGTGCCAGCAGCTTAGGAGTTCGGGGGGCCCGTTTTAATGAGCAGTTCTTC	CASSLGVRGARFNEQFF
TRBV7-2	once	15	TRBJ2-2	TRBD2	TGTGCCAGCAGCTTATCACTAGCGGGGGGAGGGGAGCTGTTTTTT	CASSLSLAGGGELFF
TRBV15	-	15	TRBJ2-7	TRBD1	TGTGCCACCAGCAGAGAGGGGACAGGGGGCTACGAGCAGTACTTC	CATSREGTGGYEQYF
TRBV7-9	-	14	TRBJ1-5	-	TGTGCCAGCAGCTTAGCTAACGGTTATCAGCCCCAGCATTTT	CASSLANGYQPQHF
TRBV7-9	-	15	TRBJ2-1	-	TGTGCCAGCAGCCGCGAACTTAGAACCCAGGGGTCCCCGTTCTTC	CASSRELRTQGSPFF
TRBV2	-	17	TRBJ2-3	TRBD2	TGTGCCAGCAGGGAATTACCGGGACTAGCAAGCCCAGATACGCAGTATTTT	CASRELPGLASPDTQYF
TRBV5-1	-	16	TRBJ1-4	TRBD1	TGCGCCAGCAGCTTGGCGATCCGGGACAGGGGCGAAAAACTGTTTTTT	CASSLAIRDRGEKLFF
TRBV7-9	-	18	TRBJ2-1	-	TGTGCCAGCAGCTTCAATGGCGGGGAAAAGAGCTCCTACAATGAGCAGTTCTTC	CASSFNGGEKSSYNEQFF
TRBV5-4	-	14	TRBJ2-4	TRBD1	TGTGCCAGCAGCCCCGGGACAGGAGTTGACATTCAGTACTTC	CASSPGTGVDIQYF
TRBV5-4	few	15	TRBJ1-6	-	TGTGCCAGCAGCTCGGGACCGGGGAGGGATTCACCCCTCCACTTT	CASSSGPGRDSPLHF
TRBV25-1	-	15	TRBJ2-5	-	TGTGCCAGCAGTGAAGGTCGACTGGAAAGAGAGACCCAGTACTTC	CASSEGRLERETQYF
TRBV5-1	-	13	TRBJ2-1	-	TGCGCCAGCAGTCTTAGTAATACGAATGAGCAGTTCTTC	CASSLSNTNEQFF
TRBV19	few	15	TRBJ1-5	TRBD1	TGTGCCAGTAGTCCTCTCGACAGGGCGAGTCAGCCCCAGCATTTT	CASSPLDRASQPQHF
TRBV19	-	15	TRBJ1-5	-	TGTGCCAGTAGTACTATATCAGGGGATAATCAGCCCCAGCATTTT	CASSTISGDNQPQHF
TRBV18	few	13	TRBJ1-6	-	TGTGCCAGCTCACGTGGGGAGGTTTCACCCCTCCACTTT	CASSRGEVSPLHF
TRBV13	-	16	TRBJ2-7	-	TGTGCCAGCAGCCCAGGACTGTCGGGGATCTCCTACGAGCAGTACTTC	CASSPGLSGISYEQYF
TRBV7-2	-	14	TRBJ2-2	-	TGTGCCAGCAGCTTACAACAAAAAACCGGGGAGCTGTTTTTT	CASSLQQKTGELFF
TRBV27	few	12	TRBJ1-6	-	TGTGCCAGCAGTTTCCAGAATTCACCCCTCCACTTT	CASSFQNSPLHF
TRBV5-4	-	15	TRBJ2-7	-	TGTGCCAGCAGCGGAGGGTATAGGACACTATACGAGCAGTACTTC	CASSGGYRTLYEQYF
TRBV5-1	-	17	TRBJ2-5	TRBD2	TGCGCCAGCAGCTTGTGGCTAGCGGGGGACGCCCAACGGACCCAGTACTTC	CASSLWLAGDAQRTQYF
TRBV5-1	-	18	TRBJ2-3	TRBD1	TGCGCCAGCAGCCCCCGAGCCCCTGGGACAGGAAGCACAGATACGCAGTATTTT	CASSPRAPGTGSTDTQYF
TRBV2	-	14	TRBJ2-2	-	TGTGCCAGCGGTCGGACTTCCAACACCGGGGAGCTGTTTTTT	CASGRTSNTGELFF
TRBV30	-	17	TRBJ2-2	TRBD1	TGTGCCTGGAGTGTGCGGATTGGCAGGGGGCTTGGCGGGGAGCTGTTTTTT	CAWSVRIGRGLGGELFF
TRBV2	-	14	TRBJ1-5	TRBD1	TGTGCCAGCAGCGTGGACAGGGGCAATCAGCCCCAGCATTTT	CASSVDRGNQPQHF
TRBV10-2	-	18	TRBJ2-2	TRBD1	TGCGCCAGCAGTGTGGCCGGACAGGGGGCGCGTCGATCCGGGGAGCTGTTTTTT	CASSVAGQGARRSGELFF
TRBV7-8	-	16	TRBJ1-5	TRBD1	TGTGCCAGCAGCCAGACGACAGGGGGCGGCAATCAGCCCCAGCATTTT	CASSQTTGGGNQPQHF
TRBV28	-	13	TRBJ1-6	-	TGTGCCAGCAGTTCGTCACAGGGTCCACCCCTCCACTTT	CASSSSQGPPLHF
TRBV6-4	few	15	TRBJ2-7	TRBD2	TGTGCCAGCAGCATTACAAGCGGGGCTGACGACGAGCAGTACTTC	CASSITSGADDEQYF
TRBV27	-	14	TRBJ1-6	TRBD1	TGTGCCAGCAGTTATCAGGGGGCCGGTTCACCCCTCCACTTT	CASSYQGAGSPLHF
TRBV10-1	-	13	TRBJ1-4	-	TGCGCCAGCAGCCCCCCCGGGGGTGAAAAACTGTTTTTT	CASSPPGGEKLFF
TRBV29-1	-	13	TRBJ2-3	-	TGCAGCGTTGAGAGCCAGGGAGGAGATACGCAGTATTTT	CSVESQGGDTQYF
TRBV9	-	15	TRBJ2-5	TRBD1	TGTGCCAGCAGCGTTAGGGGACAGGGGGGAGAGGCCCAGTACTTC	CASSVRGQGGEAQYF
TRBV10-2	few	14	TRBJ1-4	-	TGCGCCAGCAGTGTGACGGGGGTGGGTGAAAAACTGTTTTTT	CASSVTGVGEKLFF
TRBV7-2	-	16	TRBJ2-3	TRBD2	TGTGCCAGCAGCTTAGTGGTTAGCGGGGGGAGAGATACGCAGTATTTT	CASSLVVSGGRDTQYF
TRBV19	few	14	TRBJ1-2	-	TGTGCCAGTAGTATCGGGGGGCCCAGCTATGGCTACACCTTC	CASSIGGPSYGYTF
TRBV18	-	13	TRBJ2-5	-	TGTGCCAGCTCACCTAGGACAGTAGAGACCCAGTACTTC	CASSPRTVETQYF
TRBV5-4	-	15	TRBJ1-6	TRBD1	TGTGCCAGCAGCAGGGGGGACAGGGTGGGTTCACCCCTCCACTTT	CASSRGDRVGSPLHF
TRBV19	-	20	TRBJ2-7	TRBD1	TGTGCCAGTAGTATAGGGGTAGGACAGGGACAGTTGATGGGGTCCTACGAGCAGTACTTC	CASSIGVGQGQLMGSYEQYF
TRBV5-1	-	15	TRBJ2-7	TRBD1	TGCGCCAGCAGCTCCGGGACAGGGTTTGCCTACGAGCAGTACTTC	CASSSGTGFAYEQYF
TRBV10-3	-	13	TRBJ2-7	TRBD1	TGTGCCATCAGTACGGGACAGTTTTACGAGCAGTACTTC	CAISTGQFYEQYF